This TCR beta chain was found in a study of cytomegalovirus exposure and HLA in healthy donors (dated by TCRdb to between 2016 and 2019). Broadly, across the study: An earlier analysis of about 530 of the donors reported roughly 300 Gb of sequence data and 117 million unique TCR beta sequences obtained from around 180 million T cells. Approximately 310 gigabases of sequencing data and 70 million to 100 million unique TCR sequences were included in an early release covering about 620 HLA-typed donors. Of the 350 to 400 genotyped donors, about 84% fell in the genetic ancestry cluster associated with self-reported Caucasian donors. The study aimed to test whether cataloging public T cell receptors could reveal signatures of past pathogen exposure. The T cell repertoires of about 700 subjects were profiled by immunosequencing and related to cytomegalovirus serostatus. A separate validation cohort of about 110 different subjects was used in addition to the roughly 720-subject first cohort. To predict cytomegalovirus infection status, the study combined high-throughput TCR immunosequencing, statistical association of individual TCRs with disease status, and machine learning. A later analysis re-examined previously published TCR beta repertoires from 600 to 700 donors and added high-resolution HLA genotyping to investigate patterns of TCR occurrence. In the later analysis, no new phenotypic data were used to find candidate immune exposures; instead, reliance was placed on TCR beta sequences and their occurrence across donors. An earlier analysis of around 580 of the donors used high-throughput TCR beta sequencing to judge whether each TCR beta V gene segment behaved as functional or pseudogenic. Donor age, sex, ethnicity and CMV serostatus were collected together with the repertoire data. A later genetic analysis used genome-wide SNP genotypes for about 60% of the roughly 700 donors, treating that subset as a discovery cohort. Every repertoire in the discovery cohort had been generated on one and the same sequencing platform. HLA typing covered class I and class II loci at four-digit resolution. Typing coverage differed by locus: A, B, C, DRB1 and DQB1 were typed in about 620-640 donors, DQA1 in roughly 510, DPA1 in roughly 590, and DPB1 in about 450. About 5 DR-DQ haplotypes were handled as single units for association and clustering, since linkage in the cohort was strong. On average, around 200,000 unique TCR beta nucleotide sequences were sequenced per donor among some 420 genotyped donors of the cohort, with roughly 18% of those sequences being non-productive. Here is what the overall study found, with its caveats: It was suggested by the authors that the approach could potentially be generalized to other disease states and immunological phenotypes. Only TCR beta chains were sequenced in this cohort, and the absence of alpha or paired-chain data limited detectable features. According to a later analysis, most CMV-associated TCR beta chains appeared to be HLA-restricted, and the HLA associations seemed to be driven largely by CMV exposure. A later genetic analysis reported fewer N-insertions in productive TCRs among donors in an Asian-associated ancestry cluster than the roughly 670-donor mean. Because counts were too low, more than 15 rarely observed V segments, including chromosome 9 orphons, were left out of the earlier analysis of approximately 500 of the donors. According to a later analysis, parvovirus B19, influenza, CMV and Epstein-Barr virus appeared linked to several top co-occurrence clusters. An earlier analysis of approximately 590 of the donors showed that most TCR beta V segments appeared in productive rearrangements either about 90% or about 30% of the time, which broadly matched IMGT annotations. At a false discovery rate of 0.05, a later analysis linked some 18,000 TCR beta sequences to specific HLA alleles. A further reported finding was that TCR beta sequences accurately predicted the HLA-A and HLA-B alleles for most subjects in the first cohort. Because HLA typing was missing for some donors at each locus, association tests included only the typed subset. Cytomegalovirus status was reported to be diagnosed by the classifier with high specificity and sensitivity in both the original and validation cohorts. A cluster of highly shared sequence variants was judged likely to be a technical artifact of the sequencing pipeline. In a later analysis, TCR association rates were found to vary across HLA loci, with the most associated TCRs seen for DRB1 alleles and the fewest for HLA-C alleles. In vitro tests confirmed that three of the cytomegalovirus-associated TCR beta chains recognize cytomegalovirus antigens. A total of fewer than 200 TCR beta chains were listed by the study as associated with cytomegalovirus. An association between a missense DCLRE1C variant and V-gene and J-gene trimming of TCR beta chains was found in a later genetic analysis and replicated in an independent cohort. Across donors, most TCR sequences were observed very rarely, whereas some public TCRs were present in many individuals. Assigning TCR associations to individual alleles was difficult when HLA alleles, especially DR and DQ, strongly co-occurred. In a later analysis, HLA-associated TCR beta chains showed more clonal expansion and lower generation probabilities than non-associated chains that were equally common. Correlated functional status among segregating V segments might reflect linkage disequilibrium, but an unknown experimental factor could not be ruled out. Presence/absence analyses assumed roughly uniform sequencing depth across donors, an assumption that may not hold. Some IMGT-functional V segments, including TRBV6-2 and TRBV6-3, could not be told apart with the 87-base-pair reads, so those segments were excluded. The only immune exposure information available for the cohort was CMV serostatus.

The method behind the library was the immunoSEQ multiplex PCR assay. For the multiplex PCR, a mixture combining 60 forward primers for TCR Vbeta segments and 13 reverse primers for TCR Jbeta segments was used. Amplification of the CDR3 region of rearranged TCR beta genes was performed with a multiplex PCR assay on genomic DNA. On the Illumina HiSeq System, the amplified TCR beta libraries were sequenced as 87-base-pair reads. In the original analysis: Across the 670 or so repertoires, a later analysis counted around 80 million unique TCR beta chains, 9 million to 14 million of which were shared by at least two donors. To remove PCR and sequencing errors, raw reads were error-corrected and collapsed into unique sequences using a nearest-neighbor algorithm that merged closely related sequences. V, D and J gene segments were assigned by aligning CDR3 sequences to IMGT reference sequences. For a sequence to be retained, a match of at least six nucleotides was required to both a V gene segment and a J gene segment. Rearrangements were classified as productive when the CDR3 lacked stop codons and remained in frame with V and J, and all other rearrangements were classified as non-productive. Following IMGT convention, CDR3 was defined as the stretch from the second conserved V-encoded cysteine up to the conserved J-encoded phenylalanine. In an earlier analysis of around 640 of the donors, sequences lacking an unambiguous match to a single V gene segment were excluded. In an earlier analysis of a few hundred of the donors, V segments were called functional above 56.7% productive rearrangements and were called segregating when the between-donor standard deviation exceeded 5%. To diagnose cytomegalovirus status from the catalog of TCR beta chain sequences, a statistical classification framework was built. In a later analysis, TCR nucleotide sequences were compared against IMGT/GENE-DB human TR gene sequences so that V and J genes could be assigned. In a later analysis, CDR3 sequences and most-parsimonious VDJ recombination scenarios were assigned using the TCRdist pipeline. A later analysis defined each TCR beta chain by its CDR3 amino acid sequence plus V-gene family, and excluded reads lacking a unique V-gene family. As a way to deal with suspected cross-contamination and a sequencing artifact, a later analysis dropped more than 500 nucleotide sequences that were highly shared and had low generation probability. A later analysis calculated a clonal expansion index for each public chain from normalized within-repertoire ranks of inferred template counts. In a later analysis, generation probabilities were computed with a VDJ recombination model fitted to out-of-frame rearrangements, and the resulting probabilities were checked against IGoR. A later analysis scored TCR-TCR, TCR-HLA and TCR-CMV co-occurrence with hypergeometric tests, applying a repertoire-size bias correction to TCR pairs. A later analysis estimated false discovery rates by permuting HLA or CMV assignments 20 times. In a later analysis, co-occurring TCRs were grouped using DBSCAN, with TCRdist sequence similarity added in when clustering inside HLA-allele-positive subsets. Repertoires with fewer than 30,000 or more than 120,000 public chains, plus five repertoires with anomalous nucleotide sharing, were excluded from co-occurrence clustering. What TCRdb holds here is the immuneACCESS table cut down to in-frame rearrangements. Part of the clones is not present; checked against another copy, under half of the missing clones reflect an unresolved V gene, and the others are unexplained. From that table come the V and J calls and clone size; the DNA was used to work out D and trimming. This sample gives about 150,000 clones in total; 78% of them show up just once. The top ten clonotypes cover about 3.1% of the sample.

The cohort was made up of 500 to 800 healthy bone marrow donors. All cohort members were sampled while nominally healthy, although unrecorded immune exposures were likely present. The donor was CMV seropositive and was included in the group of 250 to 300 seropositive cohort members. A peripheral blood sample was provided by each donor, and peripheral blood mononuclear cells were used for TCR beta sequencing. Genomic DNA extraction from the blood cell samples was performed with the Qiagen DNeasy Blood Extraction Kit. CDR1 and CDR2 (SGHNT, YYREEE) derive from the germline V gene (reference sequence). The CDR3 covers 14 residues, taking in both the cysteine and the phenylalanine. Solely the CDR3 DNA is kept, with 42 bases framed from the first base. Compared with germline, V lacks 2 bases and J lacks 7 bases; bases without a gene match: 5. This clone was observed a few times. Its specific antigen is unknown. No base-level quality is on record; no much larger clone is a single base apart.

The sample taken for sequencing was PBMCs. Recombination linked TRBV5-4 to TRBJ1-4; 7 middle bases align to TRBD1. The sequence was obtained from a woman in her fifties or sixties in good health and CMV-seropositive. The CDR3 protein is CASSFQGGTEKLFF. The DNA sequence follows: TGTGCCAGCAGCTTCCAGGGGGGTACTGAAAAACTGTTTTTT. Joined to the reference TRBV5-4 and TRBJ1-4 proteins, this CDR3 gives the full variable domain: ETGVTQSPTHLIKTRGQQVTLRCSSQSGHNTVSWYQQALGQGPQFIFQYYREEENGRGNFPPRFSGLQFPNYSSELNVNALELDDSALYLCASSFQGGTEKLFFGSGTQLSVL.